A selection of T cell receptor beta chains follows, all from one sample in a study of shared clonotypes between healthy human individuals. Some clones are missing from TCRdb's copy, which holds only in-frame ones; the method was immunoSEQ multiplex PCR. The table shows under 2,500,000 clones, with under 97% occurring only once. Input material: naive CD4+ T cells sorted from blood. Receptors originate from a man aged 18 to 30 in good health. CDR3s include the opening cysteine and the closing phenylalanine or tryptophan. For some rows the clone size is stated as once, few or many, or as a class when expanded; others skip it.

>TRBJ2-4|TRBV2|once
CASSESGGAVAKNIQYF
>TRBJ2-7|TRBV28|-
CASSLQTGQGYYEQYF
>TRBJ2-7|TRBV9|few
CASSVRIAGVNEQYF
>TRBJ2-5|TRBV6-1|-
CASEKWDSTQYF
>TRBJ2-7|TRBV18|-
CASSPDSNSYEQYF
>TRBJ1-5|TRBV18|-
CASSPDRGLNQPQHF
>TRBJ2-7|TRBV27|-
CASSGLPISSYEQYF
>TRBJ1-2|TRBV10-3|-
CAITTDRDYGYTF
>TRBJ1-1|TRBV5-1|-
CASSLTGNTEAFF
>TRBJ1-1|TRBV10-3|-
CAISESGWGEGTEAFF
>TRBJ2-3|TRBV18|-
CASSPRTDTQYF
>TRBJ1-5|TRBV27|-
CASSPWTSEFGQPQHF
>TRBJ1-1|TRBV6-1|-
CASSEKRRVLPNTEAFF
>TRBJ2-7|TRBV28|-
CASRGQGAYEQYF
>TRBJ2-7|TRBV5-1|-
CASSSGTSGSYEQYF
>TRBJ1-2|TRBV29-1|-
CSVDELGQGVNGLGGYTF
>TRBJ2-1|TRBV2|-
CASSAGGSRQFF
>TRBJ1-4|TRBV5-6|-
CASSLAPGINEKLFF
>TRBJ1-1|TRBV6-5|-
CASSYLGAMGYTEAFF
>TRBJ2-7|TRBV15|-
CATSRENEQYF